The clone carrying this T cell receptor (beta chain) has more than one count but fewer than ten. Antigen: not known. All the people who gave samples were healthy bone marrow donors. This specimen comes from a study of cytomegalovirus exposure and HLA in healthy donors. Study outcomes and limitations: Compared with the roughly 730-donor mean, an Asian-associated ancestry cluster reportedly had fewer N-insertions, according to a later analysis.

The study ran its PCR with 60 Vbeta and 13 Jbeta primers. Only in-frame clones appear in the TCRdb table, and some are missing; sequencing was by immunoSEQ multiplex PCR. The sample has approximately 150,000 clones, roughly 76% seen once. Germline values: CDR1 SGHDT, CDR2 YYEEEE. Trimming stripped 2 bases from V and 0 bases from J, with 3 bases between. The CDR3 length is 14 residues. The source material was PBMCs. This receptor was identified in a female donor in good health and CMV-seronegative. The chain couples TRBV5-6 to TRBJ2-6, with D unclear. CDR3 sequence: CASSFYSGANVLTF. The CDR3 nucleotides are TGTGCCAGCAGCTTCTACTCTGGGGCCAACGTCCTGACTTTC.